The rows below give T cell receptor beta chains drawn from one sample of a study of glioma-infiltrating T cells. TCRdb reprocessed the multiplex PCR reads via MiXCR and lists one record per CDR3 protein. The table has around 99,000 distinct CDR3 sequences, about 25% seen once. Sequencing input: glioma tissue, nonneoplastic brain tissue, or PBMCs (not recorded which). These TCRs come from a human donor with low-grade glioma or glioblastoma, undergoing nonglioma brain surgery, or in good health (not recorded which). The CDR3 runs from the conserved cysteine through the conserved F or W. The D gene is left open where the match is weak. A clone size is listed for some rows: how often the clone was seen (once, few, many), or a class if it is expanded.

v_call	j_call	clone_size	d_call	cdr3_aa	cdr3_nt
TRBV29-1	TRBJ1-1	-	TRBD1	CSVGGQGNTEAFF	TGCAGCGTGGGGGGACAGGGGAACACTGAAGCTTTCTTT
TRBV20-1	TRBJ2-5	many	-	CSARPDETQYF	TGCAGTGCTAGACCCGACGAGACCCAGTACTTC
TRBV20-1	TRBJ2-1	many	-	CSARWWRQLNEQFF	TGCAGTGCTAGGTGGTGGAGACAATTAAATGAGCAGTTCTTC
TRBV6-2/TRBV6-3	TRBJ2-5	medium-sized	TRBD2	CASTLLAGTQYF	TGTGCCAGCACCCTACTAGCGGGGACCCAGTACTTC
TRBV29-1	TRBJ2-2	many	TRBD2	CSVVGGSMDGELFF	TGCAGCGTTGTAGGCGGGAGTATGGACGGGGAGCTGTTTTTT
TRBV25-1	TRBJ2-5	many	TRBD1	CASSGTGGSWETQYF	TGTGCCAGCAGTGGGACAGGGGGTTCTTGGGAGACCCAGTACTTC
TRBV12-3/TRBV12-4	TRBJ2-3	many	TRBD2	CASSLTGGLRDTQYF	TGTGCCAGCAGTTTAACGGGGGGGCTGAGAGATACGCAGTATTTT
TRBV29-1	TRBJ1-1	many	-	CSVAWWNTEAFF	TGCAGCGTCGCATGGTGGAACACTGAAGCTTTCTTT
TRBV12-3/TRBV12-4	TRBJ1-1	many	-	CASSLLSNTEAFF	TGTGCCAGCAGTTTATTATCGAACACTGAAGCTTTCTTT
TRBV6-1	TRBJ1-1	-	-	CARSEQWGGTEAGF	TGTGCCAGGAGTGAACAGTGGGGGGGAACTGAAGCGGGATTT
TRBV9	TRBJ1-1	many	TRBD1	CASSDRGNTEAFF	TGTGCCAGCAGCGACAGGGGAAATACTGAAGCTTTCTTT
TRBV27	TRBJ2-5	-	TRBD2	CASSLGTSGIETQYF	TGTGCCAGCAGTTTAGGGACTAGCGGGATCGAGACCCAGTACTTC
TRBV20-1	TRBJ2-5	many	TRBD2	CSATTGTSGPETQYF	TGCAGTGCCACTACTGGGACTAGCGGTCCAGAGACCCAGTACTTC
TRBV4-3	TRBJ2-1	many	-	CASSQDGAGNEQFF	TGCGCCAGCAGCCAAGACGGTGCAGGTAATGAGCAGTTCTTC
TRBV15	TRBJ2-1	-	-	CAPSRDRTAYDEQFF	TGTGCCCCCAGCAGAGATCGGACAGCGTACGATGAGCAGTTCTTC
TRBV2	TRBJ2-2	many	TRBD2	CASSPAAGGGELFF	TGTGCCAGCAGTCCAGCAGCGGGGGGCGGGGAGCTGTTTTTT
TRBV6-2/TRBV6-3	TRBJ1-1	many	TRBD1	CASSYQQGQGANTEAFF	TGTGCCAGCAGTTACCAGCAGGGACAGGGGGCGAACACTGAAGCTTTCTTT
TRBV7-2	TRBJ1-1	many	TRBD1	CASSVGTANTEAFF	TGTGCCAGCAGCGTTGGGACAGCGAACACTGAAGCTTTCTTT
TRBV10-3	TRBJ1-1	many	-	CAISESGGNTEAFF	TGTGCCATCAGTGAGTCGGGGGGGAACACTGAAGCTTTCTTT
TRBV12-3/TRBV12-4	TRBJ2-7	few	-	CASSLAGGAGYEQYF	TGTGCCAGCAGTTTAGCGGGGGGGGCTGGTTACGAGCAGTACTTC
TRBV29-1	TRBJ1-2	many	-	CSVDGQGNGYTF	TGCAGCGTTGACGGGCAGGGGAATGGCTACACCTTC
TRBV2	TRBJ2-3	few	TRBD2	CASSVSGSGTDTQYF	TGTGCCAGCAGTGTTAGCGGGAGCGGCACAGATACGCAGTATTTT
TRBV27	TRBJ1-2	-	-	CVSSLGKGHGYTF	TGTGTCAGCAGTTTGGGCAAGGGGCATGGCTACACCTTC
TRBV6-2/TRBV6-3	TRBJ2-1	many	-	CASGGHLARDNEQFF	TGTGCCAGCGGGGGGCACTTGGCACGTGACAATGAGCAGTTCTTC
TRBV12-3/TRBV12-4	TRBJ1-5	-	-	CASSGAGVLWHQHF	TGTGCCAGCAGTGGAGCAGGGGTTCTATGGCACCAGCATTTT
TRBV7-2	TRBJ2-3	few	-	CASSLVLALNTQYF	TGTGCCAGCAGCTTAGTCCTAGCCCTGAATACGCAGTATTTT
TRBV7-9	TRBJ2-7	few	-	CASSSRGPYEQYF	TGTGCCAGCAGCTCCCGGGGCCCCTACGAGCAGTACTTC
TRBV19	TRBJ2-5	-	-	CASNQGRRPETQYF	TGTGCCAGCAACCAGGGTAGAAGGCCCGAGACCCAGTACTTC
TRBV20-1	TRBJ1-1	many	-	CSARDVRGSPQTFF	TGCAGTGCTAGAGATGTAAGGGGTTCACCACAAACTTTCTTT
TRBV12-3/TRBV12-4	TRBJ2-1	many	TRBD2	CASSLVLAANEQFF	TGTGCCAGCAGTTTAGTACTAGCGGCCAATGAGCAGTTCTTC
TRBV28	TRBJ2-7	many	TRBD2	CASIRTSGSYEQYF	TGTGCCAGCATTCGGACTAGCGGCTCCTACGAGCAGTACTTC
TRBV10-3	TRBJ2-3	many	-	CAINRAAGSGTDTQYF	TGTGCCATCAATCGGGCGGCAGGGTCGGGCACAGATACGCAGTATTTT
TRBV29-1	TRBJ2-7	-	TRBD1	CSGAGQGGYEQYF	TGCAGCGGCGCCGGACAGGGTGGCTACGAGCAGTACTTC
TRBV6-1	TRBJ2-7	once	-	CASSPRRGFNEQYF	TGTGCCAGCAGCCCGAGACGTGGGTTCAACGAGCAGTACTTC
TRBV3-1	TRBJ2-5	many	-	CASSQDGSGPLQETQYF	TGTGCCAGCAGCCAAGATGGTAGCGGCCCCCTTCAAGAGACCCAGTACTTC
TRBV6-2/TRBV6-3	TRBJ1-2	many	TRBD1	CASKDRARGYTF	TGTGCCAGCAAAGACAGGGCTCGCGGCTACACCTTC
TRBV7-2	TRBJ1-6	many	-	CASSQEVLNSPLHF	TGTGCCAGCAGCCAGGAGGTTCTCAATTCACCCCTCCACTTT
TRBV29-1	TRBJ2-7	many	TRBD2	CSAGTSGYYEQYF	TGCAGCGCGGGGACTAGCGGTTACTACGAGCAGTACTTC
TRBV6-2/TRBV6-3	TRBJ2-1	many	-	CASSYLLGRGNEQFF	TGTGCCAGCAGTTACCTCCTCGGTAGGGGGAATGAGCAGTTCTTC
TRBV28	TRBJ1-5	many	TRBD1	CASSRTGGYQPQHF	TGTGCCAGCAGCCGGACAGGGGGCTATCAGCCCCAGCATTTT
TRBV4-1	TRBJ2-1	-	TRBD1	CASSQDPGTGPYNKQFF	TGCGCCAGCAGCCAAGACCCAGGGACAGGGCCGTACAATAAGCAGTTCTTC
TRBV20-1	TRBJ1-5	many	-	CSARVAGAINQPQHF	TGCAGTGCTAGAGTGGCAGGGGCGATCAATCAGCCCCAGCATTTT
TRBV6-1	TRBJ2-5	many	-	CASSPGRSRKEETQYF	TGTGCCAGCAGCCCGGGGAGGAGTAGGAAGGAAGAGACCCAGTACTTC
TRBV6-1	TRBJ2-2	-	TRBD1	CAVGSLDRGRRTGELFF	TGTGCCGTTGGGTCCCTCGACAGGGGGCGAAGGACCGGGGAGCTGTTTTTT
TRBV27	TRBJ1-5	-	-	CASSRGSHQPQHF	TGTGCCAGTAGTCGGGGTAGCCATCAGCCGCAGCATTTT
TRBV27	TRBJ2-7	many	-	CASLGGGSYEQYF	TGTGCCAGCCTTGGTGGGGGCTCCTACGAGCAGTACTTC
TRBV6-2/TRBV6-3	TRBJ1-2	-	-	CSSAGVYGYTF	TGTTCCAGTGCAGGGGTCTATGGCTACACCTTC
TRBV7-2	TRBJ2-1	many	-	CASSLDRDNEQFF	TGTGCCAGCAGCTTGGACAGAGACAATGAGCAGTTCTTC
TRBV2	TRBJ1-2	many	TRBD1	CASSMHRGGIAGYTF	TGTGCCAGCAGTATGCACAGGGGAGGGATCGCTGGCTACACCTTC
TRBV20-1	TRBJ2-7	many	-	CSARDFPSAGKNYEQYF	TGCAGTGCTAGAGATTTCCCCAGCGCAGGCAAAAACTACGAGCAGTACTTC